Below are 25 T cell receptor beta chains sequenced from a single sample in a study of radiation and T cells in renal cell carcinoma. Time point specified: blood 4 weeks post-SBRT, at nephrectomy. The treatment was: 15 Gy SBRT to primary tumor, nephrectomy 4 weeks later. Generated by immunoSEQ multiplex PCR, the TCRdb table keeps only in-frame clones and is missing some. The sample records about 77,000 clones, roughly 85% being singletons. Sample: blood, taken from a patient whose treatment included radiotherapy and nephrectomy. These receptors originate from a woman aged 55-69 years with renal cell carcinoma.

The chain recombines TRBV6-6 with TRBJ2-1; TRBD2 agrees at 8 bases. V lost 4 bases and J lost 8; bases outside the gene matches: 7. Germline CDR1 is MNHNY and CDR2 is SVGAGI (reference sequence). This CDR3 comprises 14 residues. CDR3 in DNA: TGTGCCAGCAGTTCCCGGACTAGCCGCGATGAGCAGTTCTTC. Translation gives CASSSRTSRDEQFF.

CDR3 residues: CASSPWASYEQYF. CDR3 nucleotides: TGTGCCAGCAGCCCATGGGCCTCCTACGAGCAGTACTTC. This chain joins TRBV7-2 and TRBJ2-7; D is ambiguous. CDR3 size: 13 residues. The germline V gene has CDR1 SGHTA and CDR2 FQGNSA. Trimming removed 5 bases from V and 0 bases from J, with 8 bases in between.

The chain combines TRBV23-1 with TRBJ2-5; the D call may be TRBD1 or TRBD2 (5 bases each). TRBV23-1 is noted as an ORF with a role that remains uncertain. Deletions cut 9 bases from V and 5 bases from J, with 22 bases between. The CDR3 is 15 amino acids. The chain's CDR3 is CARPPRFGDGETQYF. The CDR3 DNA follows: TGCGCCAGGCCCCCCCGGTTCGGGGACGGGGAGACCCAGTACTTC.

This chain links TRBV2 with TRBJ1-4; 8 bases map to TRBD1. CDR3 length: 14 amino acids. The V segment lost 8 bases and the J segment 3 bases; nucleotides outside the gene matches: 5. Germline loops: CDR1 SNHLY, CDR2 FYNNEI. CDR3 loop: CASSRQGSNEKLFF. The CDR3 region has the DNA TGTGCCAGCTCCCGACAGGGGTCTAATGAAAAACTGTTTTTT.

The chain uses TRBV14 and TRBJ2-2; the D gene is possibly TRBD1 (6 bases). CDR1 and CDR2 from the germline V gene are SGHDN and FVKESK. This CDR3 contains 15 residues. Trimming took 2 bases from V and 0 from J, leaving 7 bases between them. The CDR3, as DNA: TGTGCCAGCAGCCAAAGGACAGCGAACACCGGGGAGCTGTTTTTT. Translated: CASSQRTANTGELFF.

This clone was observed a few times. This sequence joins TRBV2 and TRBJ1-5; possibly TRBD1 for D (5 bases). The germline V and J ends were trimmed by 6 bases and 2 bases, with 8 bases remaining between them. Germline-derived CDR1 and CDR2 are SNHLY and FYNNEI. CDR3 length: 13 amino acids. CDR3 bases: TGTGCCAGCAGCAGGGACGGCAATCAGCCCCAGCATTTT. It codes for CASSRDGNQPQHF.

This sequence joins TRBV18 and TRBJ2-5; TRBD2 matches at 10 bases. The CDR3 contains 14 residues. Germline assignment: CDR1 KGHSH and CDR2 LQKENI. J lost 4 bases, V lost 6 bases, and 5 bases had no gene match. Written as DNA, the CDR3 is TGTGCCAGCTCGGCAATAGCGGGAGGAGAGACCCAGTACTTC. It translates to CASSAIAGGETQYF. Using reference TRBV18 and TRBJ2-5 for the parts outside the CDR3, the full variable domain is NAGVMQNPRHLVRRRGQEARLRCSPMKGHSHVYWYRQLPEEGLKFMVYLQKENIIDESGMPKERFSAEFPKEGPSILRIQQVVRGDSAAYFCASSAIAGGETQYFGPGTRLLVL.

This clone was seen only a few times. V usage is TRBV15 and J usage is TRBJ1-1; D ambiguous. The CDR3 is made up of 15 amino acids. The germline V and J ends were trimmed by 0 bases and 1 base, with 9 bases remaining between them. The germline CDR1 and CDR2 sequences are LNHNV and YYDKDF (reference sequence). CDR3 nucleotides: TGTGCCACCAGCAGAGATGTCAGACAGAACACTGAAGCTTTCTTT. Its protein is CATSRDVRQNTEAFF.

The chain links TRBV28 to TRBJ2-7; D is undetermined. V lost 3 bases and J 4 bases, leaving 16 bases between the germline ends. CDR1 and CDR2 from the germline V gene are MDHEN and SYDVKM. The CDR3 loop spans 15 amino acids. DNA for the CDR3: TGTGCCAGCAGTTTCTCCGGGTACGGGTCTTACGAGCAGTACTTC. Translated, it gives CASSFSGYGSYEQYF.

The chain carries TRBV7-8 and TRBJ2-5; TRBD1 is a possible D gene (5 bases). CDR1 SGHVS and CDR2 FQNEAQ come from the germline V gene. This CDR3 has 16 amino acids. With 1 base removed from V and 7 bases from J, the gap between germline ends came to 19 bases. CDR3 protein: CASSLVSDSGFGTQYF. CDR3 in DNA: TGTGCCAGCAGCTTAGTTTCAGACAGTGGATTTGGGACCCAGTACTTC.

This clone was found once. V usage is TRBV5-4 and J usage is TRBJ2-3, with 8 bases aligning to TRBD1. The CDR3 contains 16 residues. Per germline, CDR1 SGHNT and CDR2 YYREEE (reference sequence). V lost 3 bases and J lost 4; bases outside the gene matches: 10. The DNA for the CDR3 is TGTGCCAGCAGCTCGAAGCAGGGGGCAGGGGCAGATACGCAGTATTTT. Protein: CASSSKQGAGADTQYF.

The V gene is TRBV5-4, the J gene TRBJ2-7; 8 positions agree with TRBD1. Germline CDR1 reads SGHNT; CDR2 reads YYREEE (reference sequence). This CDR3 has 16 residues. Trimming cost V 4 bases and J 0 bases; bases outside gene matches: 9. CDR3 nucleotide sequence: TGTGCCAGCAGCCCAGCTCGAACAGGGGGCTCCTACGAGCAGTACTTC. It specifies CASSPARTGGSYEQYF.

In DNA form, the CDR3 reads TGTGCCAGCAGCTTGGAGTGGACTAGCGGGTATGGTACCGGGGAGCTGTTTTTT. Encoded protein: CASSLEWTSGYGTGELFF. The chain joins TRBV5-5 to TRBJ2-2; 11 nucleotides align to TRBD2. There are 18 residues in the CDR3. In germline, CDR1 is SGHKS, CDR2 YYEKEE (reference sequence). Germline trimming cut 0 bases from V and 5 bases from J; bases unmatched to any gene: 9.

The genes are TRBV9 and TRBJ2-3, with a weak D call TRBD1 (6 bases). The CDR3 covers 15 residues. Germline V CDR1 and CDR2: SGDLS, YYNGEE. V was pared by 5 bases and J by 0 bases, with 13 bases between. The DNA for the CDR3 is TGTGCCAGCAGAGGAACAGGGTCTAGCACAGATACGCAGTATTTT. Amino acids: CASRGTGSSTDTQYF. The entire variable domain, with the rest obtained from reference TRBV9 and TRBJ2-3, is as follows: DSGVTQTPKHLITATGQRVTLRCSPRSGDLSVYWYQQSLDQGLQFLIQYYNGEERAKGNILERFSAQQFPDLHSELNLSSLELGDSALYFCASRGTGSSTDTQYFGPGTRLTVL.

Here the CDR3 reads CASSPGTWDTEAFF. The DNA of the CDR3 is TGTGCCAGCAGCCCTGGGACCTGGGACACTGAAGCTTTCTTT. V usage is TRBV5-6 and J usage is TRBJ1-1; perhaps TRBD1 as D (5 bases). Deletions cut 4 bases from V and 3 bases from J, with 13 bases between. The CDR3 is 14 residues long. The germline gives CDR1 SGHDT, CDR2 YYEEEE.

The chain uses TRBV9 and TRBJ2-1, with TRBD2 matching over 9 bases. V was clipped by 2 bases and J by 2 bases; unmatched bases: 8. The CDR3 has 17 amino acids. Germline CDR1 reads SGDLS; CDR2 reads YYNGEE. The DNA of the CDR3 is TGTGCCAGCAGCGTCCCGCGGGGGGGGCGAACCTACAATGAGCAGTTCTTC. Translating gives CASSVPRGGRTYNEQFF.

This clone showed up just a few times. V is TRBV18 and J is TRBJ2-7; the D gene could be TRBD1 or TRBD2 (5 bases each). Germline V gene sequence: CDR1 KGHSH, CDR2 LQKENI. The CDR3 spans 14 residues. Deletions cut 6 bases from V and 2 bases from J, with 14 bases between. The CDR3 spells CASSTGTAAYEQYF. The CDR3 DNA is TGTGCCAGCTCTACCGGGACGGCTGCCTACGAGCAGTACTTC.

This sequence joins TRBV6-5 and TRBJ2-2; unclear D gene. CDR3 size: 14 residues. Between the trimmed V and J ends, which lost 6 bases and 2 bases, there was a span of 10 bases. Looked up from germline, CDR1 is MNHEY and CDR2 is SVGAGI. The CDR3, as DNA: TGTGCCAGCAGCTTTGACACCAACACCGGGGAGCTGTTTTTT. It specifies CASSFDTNTGELFF.

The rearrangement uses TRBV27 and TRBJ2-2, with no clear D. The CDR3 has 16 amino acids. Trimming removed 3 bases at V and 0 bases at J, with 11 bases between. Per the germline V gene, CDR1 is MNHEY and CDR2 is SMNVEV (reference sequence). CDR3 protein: CASSFSGSANTGELFF. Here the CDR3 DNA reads TGTGCCAGCAGTTTTTCCGGCAGCGCGAACACCGGGGAGCTGTTTTTT.

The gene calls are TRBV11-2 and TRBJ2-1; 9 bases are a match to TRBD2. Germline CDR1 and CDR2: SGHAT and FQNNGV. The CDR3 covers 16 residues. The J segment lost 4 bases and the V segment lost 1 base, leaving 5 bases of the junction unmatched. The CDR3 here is CASSLAPSGTYNEQFF. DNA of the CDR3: TGTGCCAGCAGCTTAGCCCCTAGCGGGACTTACAATGAGCAGTTCTTC.

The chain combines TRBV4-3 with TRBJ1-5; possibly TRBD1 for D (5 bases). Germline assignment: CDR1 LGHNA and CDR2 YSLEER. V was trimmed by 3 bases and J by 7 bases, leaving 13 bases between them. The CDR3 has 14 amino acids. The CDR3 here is CASSQTARDQPQHF. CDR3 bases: TGCGCCAGCAGCCAGACGGCCCGGGACCAGCCCCAGCATTTT.

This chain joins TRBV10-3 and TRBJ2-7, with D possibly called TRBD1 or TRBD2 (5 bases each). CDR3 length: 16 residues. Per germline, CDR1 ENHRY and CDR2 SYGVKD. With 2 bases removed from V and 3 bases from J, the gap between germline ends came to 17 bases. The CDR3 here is CAISEEGIRYYYEQYF. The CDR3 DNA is TGTGCCATCAGTGAGGAGGGGATCCGGTACTACTACGAGCAGTACTTC.

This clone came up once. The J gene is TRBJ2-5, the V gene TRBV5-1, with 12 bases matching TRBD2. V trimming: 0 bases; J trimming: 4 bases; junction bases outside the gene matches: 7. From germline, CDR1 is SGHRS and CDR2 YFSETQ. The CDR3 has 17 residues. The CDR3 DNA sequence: TGCGCCAGCAGCTTGGTAGCTAGCGGGAGGGCCGGAGAGACCCAGTACTTC. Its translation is CASSLVASGRAGETQYF.

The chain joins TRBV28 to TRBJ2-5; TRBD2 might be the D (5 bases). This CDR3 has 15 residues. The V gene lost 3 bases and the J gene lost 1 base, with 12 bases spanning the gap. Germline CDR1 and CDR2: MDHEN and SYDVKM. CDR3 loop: CASSLMEALQETQYF. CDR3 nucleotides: TGTGCCAGCAGTTTGATGGAGGCCCTCCAAGAGACCCAGTACTTC.

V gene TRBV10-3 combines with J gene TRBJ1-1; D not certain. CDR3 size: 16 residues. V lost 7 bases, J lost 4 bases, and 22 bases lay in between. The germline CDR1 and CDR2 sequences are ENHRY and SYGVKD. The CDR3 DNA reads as TGTGCCATCACCGAAAGTGTAGGGCGAGGAATCACTGAAGCTTTCTTT. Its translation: CAITESVGRGITEAFF.